This TCR beta chain was profiled in a study of OX40 agonist ivuxolimab in advanced cancers. Findings of the study overall: Compared with CD4+, CD8+ T cells on average had more expanded clones.

In regard to this clone: Its antigen remains unidentified.

This table comes from immunoSEQ multiplex PCR, and its TCRdb copy is limited to in-frame clones, with some not included. The sample holds about 58,000 clones, roughly nine tenths seen once. The receptor comes from an adult with an advanced solid tumor such as melanoma, head and neck, liver or kidney cancer. Sequenced material: CD4+ or CD8+ T cells sorted from blood, taken in a trial of the OX40 agonist ivuxolimab.

The CDR3 DNA sequence: TGTGCCAGCGGCCAAGAGACCCAGTACTTC. Its protein product is CASGQETQYF. The chain has TRBV18 and TRBJ2-5, with no clear D. The ends were cut back, 8 bases at V and 1 base at J, with 2 bases in the middle. Germline CDR1 reads KGHSH; CDR2 reads LQKENI. The CDR3 sequence is 10 residues long.